This TCR beta chain was documented in a study of cytomegalovirus exposure and HLA in healthy donors. Study-level background: A later analysis reported the roughly 120 validation repertoires used the same platform as the 500 to 800 first-cohort repertoires. General observations from the study: Subsequent analysis showed first-cohort TCR clusters tending to co-occur in 120 validation repertoires. Confirmation in vitro established that a few CMV-associated chains were specific for CMV antigens. The investigators catalogued about 170 TCR beta chains as cytomegalovirus-associated.

Profiling relied on immunoSEQ multiplex PCR, and the TCRdb table lists in-frame clones only, not all of them. The sample gives under 200,000 clones, roughly 90% of which show up once; roughly 4.2% is in the top ten. A word on this clone: Its target is not known.

V dropped 5 bases and J dropped 4; count of bases not matched to a gene: 11. The germline CDR1 and CDR2 sequences are LNHNV and YYDKDF (reference sequence). CDR3 length: 16 residues. The genes are TRBV15 and TRBJ2-1; 7 bases are a match to TRBD2. Sequenced sample: PBMCs. This TCR derives from a man aged 18 to 29 in good health and CMV-seropositive. As DNA, the CDR3 is TGTGCCACCAGCCGCGGGAGCCCCTTTATTTACAATGAGCAGTTCTTC. Residues: CATSRGSPFIYNEQFF.